The 18 T cell receptor beta chains below come from one sample, sequenced in a study of blood T cell repertoires in COVID-19. Repertoires were generated with immunoSEQ multiplex PCR, while TCRdb's copy carries only in-frame clones and drops some. This sample has fewer than 300,000 clones, with about 85% found just once. What was sequenced was peripheral blood. These receptors came from a human donor with COVID-19, enrolled during active disease. The donor label of this sample is uncertain.

The J gene is TRBJ2-7, the V gene TRBV5-1, with a tentative D call TRBD1 (8 bases). The germline V and J ends were trimmed by 6 bases and 2 bases, with 18 bases remaining between them. Germline CDR1 reads SGHRS; CDR2 reads YFSETQ. The CDR3 length is 15 residues. CDR3 DNA: TGCGCCAGCAACTTAGGACAGGGAGGGACCTACGAGCAGTACTTC. Its translation is CASNLGQGGTYEQYF.

The chain recombines TRBV7-2 with TRBJ2-1; weak D call: TRBD2 (5 bases). Per the germline V gene, CDR1 is SGHTA and CDR2 is FQGNSA. This CDR3 contains 15 residues. Trimming left V 0 bases short and J 4 bases short, with 10 bases between. Written as DNA, the CDR3 is TGTGCCAGCAGCTTAGCACTTGGGAGTTACAATGAGCAGTTCTTC. It codes for CASSLALGSYNEQFF. Based on the CDR3 plus reference TRBV7-2 and TRBJ2-1, the full variable domain is GAGVSQSPSNKVTEKGKDVELRCDPISGHTALYWYRQSLGQGLEFLIYFQGNSAPDKSGLPSDRFSAERTGGSVSTLTIQRTQQEDSAVYLCASSLALGSYNEQFFGPGTRLTVL.

The V call is TRBV7-2, the J call TRBJ2-7, with D perhaps TRBD2 (6 bases). The CDR3 has 15 residues. Looked up from germline, CDR1 is SGHTA and CDR2 is FQGNSA. Trimming left V 1 base short and J 2 bases short, with 12 bases between. CDR3 loop: CASSLGWGVAYEQYF. DNA for the CDR3: TGTGCCAGCAGCTTAGGCTGGGGGGTAGCCTACGAGCAGTACTTC.

The chain combines TRBV9 with TRBJ2-1; D is perhaps TRBD2 (6 bases). Between the trimmed V and J ends, which lost 0 bases and 5 bases, there was a span of 12 bases. The germline CDR1 and CDR2 sequences are SGDLS and YYNGEE. The CDR3 totals 15 residues. The CDR3 DNA is TGTGCCAGCAGCGTAGATGGTAGCGGAAACAATGAGCAGTTCTTC. It is translated as CASSVDGSGNNEQFF.

This chain links TRBV5-4 with TRBJ1-6; 9 bases agree with TRBD1. V shed 5 bases and J 7 bases; nucleotides not matched to a gene: 4. The CDR3 loop spans 14 amino acids. Germline lookup yields CDR1 SGHNT and CDR2 YYREEE (reference sequence). The CDR3 loop reads CASRDRGGNSPLHF. CDR3 nucleotides: TGTGCCAGCAGGGACAGGGGAGGAAATTCACCCCTCCACTTT.

This rearrangement joins TRBV10-3 to TRBJ2-1, with TRBD2 as a possible D gene (6 bases). The length of the CDR3 is 15 residues. With 1 base removed from V and 10 bases from J, the gap between germline ends came to 17 bases. Germline V gene data show CDR1 as ENHRY and CDR2 as SYGVKD. This CDR3 is CAISEWSGLRWEQFF. For the CDR3, the DNA is TGTGCCATCAGTGAGTGGTCGGGACTCCGTTGGGAGCAGTTCTTC.

The chain carries TRBV18 and TRBJ1-2; the match to TRBD1 covers 7 bases. The CDR3 totals 14 residues. Germline CDR1 is KGHSH and CDR2 is LQKENI. Trimming removed 6 bases from V and 3 bases from J; junction bases left unmatched: 7. CDR3: CASSPGTDHYGYTF. In DNA, the CDR3 is TGTGCCAGCTCTCCCGGGACAGACCACTATGGCTACACCTTC.

The rearrangement uses TRBV5-1 and TRBJ2-4; perhaps TRBD1 as D (6 bases). CDR1 is SGHRS and CDR2 is YFSETQ in the germline V gene. CDR3 length equals 12 residues. The ends were cut back, 1 base at V and 7 bases at J, with 6 bases in the middle. In DNA, the CDR3 is TGCGCCAGCAGCTTGCAGGGGAACATTCAGTACTTC. This translates into CASSLQGNIQYF. The variable domain in full, completed from reference TRBV5-1 and TRBJ2-4, reads KAGVTQTPRYLIKTRGQQVTLSCSPISGHRSVSWYQQTPGQGLQFLFEYFSETQRNKGNFPGRFSGRQFSNSRSEMNVSTLELGDSALYLCASSLQGNIQYFGAGTRLSVL.

This clone showed up just a few times. Other DNA sequences in this specimen translate into the identical CDR3. The chain combines TRBV9 with TRBJ1-2; D possibly corresponds to TRBD1 (6 bases). The germline gives CDR1 SGDLS, CDR2 YYNGEE. CDR3 length equals 15 residues. V lost 3 bases, J lost 3 bases, and 15 bases lay in between. CDR3 sequence: CASSARQGLDYGYTF. For the CDR3, the DNA is TGTGCCAGCAGCGCCCGCCAGGGGTTGGACTATGGCTACACCTTC.

The genes are TRBV2 and TRBJ1-1; 7 nucleotides align to TRBD1. Germline-derived CDR1 and CDR2 are SNHLY and FYNNEI. CDR3 length: 21 amino acids. The J segment lost 0 bases and the V segment lost 4 bases, leaving 23 bases of the junction unmatched. The CDR3 DNA reads TGTGCCAGCAGTGGGACAAAGGGCAGGGGTCCTCCCAGGGGGGTGAACACTGAAGCTTTCTTT. The encoded protein is CASSGTKGRGPPRGVNTEAFF.

The rearrangement joins TRBV19 to TRBJ1-1; 7 bases match TRBD1. This CDR3 is 14 amino acids long. After removal of 3 bases from V and 4 bases from J, the junction contained 5 bases not matched to a gene. Germline CDR1 reads LNHDA; CDR2 reads SQIVND (reference sequence). In DNA, the CDR3 is TGTGCCAGTAGTATGCACAGGGGTGGCACTGAAGCTTTCTTT. Its protein is CASSMHRGGTEAFF.

The J gene is TRBJ2-4, the V gene TRBV18; D is undetermined. CDR1 is KGHSH, CDR2 LQKENI, per germline. Trimming pared 3 bases from V and 0 bases from J, leaving 6 bases between. The CDR3 covers 14 residues. The CDR3 sequence: CASSPELAKNIQYF. The CDR3 DNA reads as TGTGCCAGCTCACCTGAACTAGCCAAAAACATTCAGTACTTC. The whole variable domain, remainder taken from reference TRBV18 and TRBJ2-4, is NAGVMQNPRHLVRRRGQEARLRCSPMKGHSHVYWYRQLPEEGLKFMVYLQKENIIDESGMPKERFSAEFPKEGPSILRIQQVVRGDSAAYFCASSPELAKNIQYFGAGTRLSVL.

The genes are TRBV9 and TRBJ1-4; tentatively, D is TRBD1 (6 bases). This CDR3 spans 14 amino acids. The V and J ends lost 0 bases and 8 bases respectively, with 11 bases between them. Germline V gene data show CDR1 as SGDLS and CDR2 as YYNGEE. This CDR3 is CASSVGRGGEKLFF. CDR3 DNA sequence: TGTGCCAGCAGCGTAGGCCGGGGGGGCGAAAAACTGTTTTTT.

This chain connects TRBV19 to TRBJ2-1, with TRBD2 matching over 8 bases. This CDR3 is built from 14 residues. Looked up from germline, CDR1 is LNHDA and CDR2 is SQIVND (reference sequence). Trimming removed 7 bases from V and 12 bases from J; junction bases left unmatched: 14. The CDR3 nucleotides are TGTGCCAGTACAATTAGCGGGATGAGGTTCGGGCAGTTCTTC. It codes for CASTISGMRFGQFF.

A remark on this clone: Its ends do not fully match the called genes, so a read error is possible. This chain joins TRBV7-2 and TRBJ2-1; a possible D gene is TRBD1 (5 bases). Germline CDR1 reads SGHTA; CDR2 reads FQGNSA. This CDR3 is 15 amino acids long. The CDR3 sequence: CASNLGVGPYNEQFF. CDR3 bases: TGTGCCAGCAACTTAGGGGTGGGCCCCTACAATGAGCAGTTCTTC. The full variable domain, completed using reference TRBV7-2 and TRBJ2-1, is GAGVSQSPSNKVTEKGKDVELRCDPISGHTALYWYRQSLGQGLEFLIYFQGNSAPDKSGLPSDRFSAERTGGSVSTLTIQRTQQEDSAVYLCASNLGVGPYNEQFFGPGTRLTVL.

The chain employs TRBV5-1 and TRBJ2-7; the match to TRBD1 covers 8 bases. The CDR3 covers 16 residues. Germline V lookup: CDR1 SGHRS, CDR2 YFSETQ. V trimming: 4 bases; J trimming: 2 bases; junction bases outside the gene matches: 11. CDR3 in amino acids: CASSGTGGRVTYEQYF. The CDR3, as DNA: TGCGCCAGCAGCGGGACAGGTGGACGGGTTACCTACGAGCAGTACTTC.

The rearrangement joins TRBV19 to TRBJ1-1; TRBD1 matches 8 bases. Germline V CDR1 and CDR2: LNHDA, SQIVND (reference sequence). There are 15 residues in the CDR3. Trimming cost V 7 bases and J 2 bases; bases outside gene matches: 9. CDR3 amino acids: CASTSRDRLNTEAFF. The CDR3 DNA is TGTGCCAGTACGTCGCGGGACAGGCTAAACACTGAAGCTTTCTTT.

About this clone itself: Other DNA sequences from this sample encode an identical CDR3 as well. CDR3: CASSFRSEQYF. Written as DNA, the CDR3 is TGTGCCAGCAGTTTTAGAAGTGAGCAGTACTTC. The chain couples TRBV28 to TRBJ2-7; no firm D call. CDR1 and CDR2 from the germline V gene are MDHEN and SYDVKM. Trimming left V 3 bases short and J 7 bases short, with 7 bases between. The CDR3 sequence is 11 residues long. Supplemented by reference TRBV28 and TRBJ2-7, the full variable domain reads DVKVTQSSRYLVKRTGEKVFLECVQDMDHENMFWYRQDPGLGLRLIYFSYDVKMKEKGDIPEGYSVSREKKERFSLILESASTNQTSMYLCASSFRSEQYFGPGTRLTVT.